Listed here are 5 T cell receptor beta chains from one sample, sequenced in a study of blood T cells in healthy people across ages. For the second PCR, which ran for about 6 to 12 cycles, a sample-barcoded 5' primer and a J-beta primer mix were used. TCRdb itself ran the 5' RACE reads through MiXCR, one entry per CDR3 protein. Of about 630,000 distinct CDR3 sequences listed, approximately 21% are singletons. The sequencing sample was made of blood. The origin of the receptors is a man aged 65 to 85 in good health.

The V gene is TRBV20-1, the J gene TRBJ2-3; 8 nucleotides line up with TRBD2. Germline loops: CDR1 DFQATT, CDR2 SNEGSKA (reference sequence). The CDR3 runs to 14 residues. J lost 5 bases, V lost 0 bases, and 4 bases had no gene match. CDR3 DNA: TGCAGTGCTAGAGATCCGGGAGGGTTAGATACGCAGTATTTT. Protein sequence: CSARDPGGLDTQYF.

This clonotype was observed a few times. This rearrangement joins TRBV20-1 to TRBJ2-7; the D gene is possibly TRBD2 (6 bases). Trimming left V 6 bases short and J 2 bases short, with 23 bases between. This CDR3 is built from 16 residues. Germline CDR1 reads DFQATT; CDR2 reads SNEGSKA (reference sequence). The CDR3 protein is CSATTDALGGTYEQYF. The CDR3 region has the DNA TGCAGTGCCACGACTGACGCTTTGGGAGGCACCTACGAGCAGTACTTC.

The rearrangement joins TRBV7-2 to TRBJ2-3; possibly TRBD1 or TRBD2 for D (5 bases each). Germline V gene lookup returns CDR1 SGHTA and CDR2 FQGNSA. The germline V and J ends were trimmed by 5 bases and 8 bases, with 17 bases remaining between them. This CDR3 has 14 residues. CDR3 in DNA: TGTGCCAGCAGCCCAACTCGGGACCTAGGTACGCAGTATTTT. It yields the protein CASSPTRDLGTQYF.

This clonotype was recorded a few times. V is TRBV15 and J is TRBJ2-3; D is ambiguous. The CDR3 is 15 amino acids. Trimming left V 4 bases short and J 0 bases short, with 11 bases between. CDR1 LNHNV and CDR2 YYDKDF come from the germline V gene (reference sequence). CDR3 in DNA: TGTGCCACCAGCAACGGTGCCATTAGCACAGATACGCAGTATTTT. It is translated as CATSNGAISTDTQYF.

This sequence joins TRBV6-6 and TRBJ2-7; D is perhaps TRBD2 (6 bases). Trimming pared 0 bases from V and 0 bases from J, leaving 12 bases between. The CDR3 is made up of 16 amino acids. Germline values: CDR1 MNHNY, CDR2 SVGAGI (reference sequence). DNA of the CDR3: TGTGCCAGCAGTTACTCTTGGGACTCAAGCTCCTACGAGCAGTACTTC. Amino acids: CASSYSWDSSSYEQYF.